Listed here is a single T cell receptor (beta chain). Its antigen is unknown. The data were obtained in a study of T cell responses to AZD1222 COVID-19 vaccine. CDR1 and CDR2 from the germline V gene are SGDLS and YYNGEE. V was shortened by 4 bases and J by 2 bases, with 15 bases between the two germline ends. The CDR3 runs to 16 residues. Study-wide findings and caveats: Across spike, vaccine-associated CD4 TCRs were found, dominant at 160-218 and 743-854. Clonal diversity may have been underestimated, and the donors were mostly white British, with more females than males.

Libraries were prepared by immunoSEQ multiplex PCR; TCRdb keeps only in-frame clonotypes and omits some of them. This sample has about 120,000 clones, with 80% to 90% found just once. The source is an adult who received the AZD1222 COVID-19 vaccine. The sequences come from peripheral blood, collected 28 days after the second AZD1222 dose. The rearrangement uses TRBV9 and TRBJ2-2; D tentatively reads TRBD1 or TRBD2 (5 bases each). DNA of the CDR3: TGTGCCAGCAGCTCCTCCGGGACCGAAAACACCGGGGAGCTGTTTTTT. This gives the protein CASSSSGTENTGELFF.